This TCR beta chain was retrieved from a study of OX40 agonist ivuxolimab in advanced cancers. As for the study in general: Patients were treated with ivuxolimab, an agonistic anti-OX40 (CD134) antibody.

Regarding this clone: Antigen unknown.

Study observations and caveats: More expanded clones were found, on average, in CD8+ than in CD4+ T cells. Clonal expansion in partial responders at 0.1-3.0 mg/kg ranked among the lowest.

The table came from immunoSEQ multiplex PCR; TCRdb's copy has only in-frame clones and leaves some out. The top ten hold approximately 0.67% of the sample, which has 50,000 to 65,000 clones, 88% seen once. The CDR3 covers 16 residues. Germline V lookup: CDR1 MDHEN, CDR2 SYDVKM. V lost 5 bases to trimming and J lost 4 bases, with 17 bases between them. This material consisted of CD4+ or CD8+ T cells sorted from blood, taken in a trial of the OX40 agonist ivuxolimab. The chain has TRBV28 and TRBJ1-4; D might be TRBD1 (5 bases). The TCR was taken from an adult with an advanced solid tumor such as melanoma, head and neck, liver or kidney cancer. For the CDR3, the DNA is TGTGCCAGCAGTCTCCGGACCCGGGGCAATAATGAAAAACTGTTTTTT. It codes for CASSLRTRGNNEKLFF.